This T cell receptor beta chain is drawn from a study of cytomegalovirus exposure and HLA in healthy donors. Turning to the study itself: An analysis done earlier identified 120 million or so unique TCR beta sequences from about 179 million T cells. In an early release, HLA-typed donors contributed roughly 85 million unique TCR sequences. Points from the study as a whole: Across HLA loci, a later analysis found differing TCR association rates, with DRB1 most and HLA-C fewest.

The V end lost 5 bases, the J end lost 4 bases, and 14 bases lay between the germline ends. Germline lookup yields CDR1 SGHNT and CDR2 YENEEA. CDR3 size: 15 residues. Everyone who donated was a healthy bone marrow donor. Amplification used 60 Vbeta primers and 13 Jbeta primers. Sequencing was performed with immunoSEQ multiplex PCR; in TCRdb, only in-frame clones are kept and a portion is missing. The repertoire has about 180,000 clones, about four fifths of them found once; the top ten carry roughly 0.5%. A word on this clone: The antigen is not known.

The sample consisted of PBMCs. This chain links TRBV11-3 with TRBJ2-2, with D maybe TRBD1 (6 bases). This clonotype was sampled from a woman in her fifties or sixties in good health and CMV-seronegative. The CDR3 protein is CASSQQGRVTGELFF. The DNA of the CDR3 is TGTGCCAGCAGCCAACAGGGAAGAGTCACCGGGGAGCTGTTTTTT.